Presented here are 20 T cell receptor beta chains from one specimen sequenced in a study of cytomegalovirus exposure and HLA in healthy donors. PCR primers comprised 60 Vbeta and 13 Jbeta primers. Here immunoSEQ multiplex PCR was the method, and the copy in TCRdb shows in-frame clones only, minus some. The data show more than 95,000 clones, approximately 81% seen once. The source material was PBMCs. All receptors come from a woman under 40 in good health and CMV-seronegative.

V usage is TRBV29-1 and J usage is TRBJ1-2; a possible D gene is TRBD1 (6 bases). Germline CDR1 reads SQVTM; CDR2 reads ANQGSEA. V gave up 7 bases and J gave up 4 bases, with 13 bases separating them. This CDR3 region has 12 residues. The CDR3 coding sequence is TGCAGCGCAGGGGACGGATCCTATGGCTACACCTTC. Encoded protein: CSAGDGSYGYTF.

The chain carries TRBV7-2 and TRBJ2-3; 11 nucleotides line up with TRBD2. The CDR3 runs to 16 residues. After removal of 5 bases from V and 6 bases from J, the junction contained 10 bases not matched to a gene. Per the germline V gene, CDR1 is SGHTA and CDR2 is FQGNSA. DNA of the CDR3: TGTGCCAGCAGCGCCCGACTAGCGGGAAAATTTGATACGCAGTATTTT. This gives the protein CASSARLAGKFDTQYF. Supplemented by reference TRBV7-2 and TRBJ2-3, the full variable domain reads GAGVSQSPSNKVTEKGKDVELRCDPISGHTALYWYRQSLGQGLEFLIYFQGNSAPDKSGLPSDRFSAERTGGSVSTLTIQRTQQEDSAVYLCASSARLAGKFDTQYFGPGTRLTVL.

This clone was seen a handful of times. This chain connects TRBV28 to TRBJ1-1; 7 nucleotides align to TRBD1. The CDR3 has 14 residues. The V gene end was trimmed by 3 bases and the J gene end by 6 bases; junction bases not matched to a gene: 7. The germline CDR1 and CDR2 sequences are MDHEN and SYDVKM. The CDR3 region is CASSFDREGAEAFF. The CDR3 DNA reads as TGTGCCAGCAGTTTTGACAGGGAAGGCGCTGAAGCTTTCTTT.

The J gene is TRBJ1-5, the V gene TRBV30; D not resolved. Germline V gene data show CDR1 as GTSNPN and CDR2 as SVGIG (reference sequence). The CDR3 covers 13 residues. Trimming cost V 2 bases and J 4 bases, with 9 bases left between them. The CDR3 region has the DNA TGTGCCTGGAGTTTGGCAGAAAATCAGCCCCAGCATTTT. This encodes CAWSLAENQPQHF.

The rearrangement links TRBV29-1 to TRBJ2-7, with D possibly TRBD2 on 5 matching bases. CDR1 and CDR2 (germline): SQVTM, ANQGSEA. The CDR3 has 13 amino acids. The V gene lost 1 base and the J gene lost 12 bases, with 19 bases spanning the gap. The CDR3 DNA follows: TGCAGCGTTGAAGCACCAATGACTGGCGGGCGGTACTTC. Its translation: CSVEAPMTGGRYF.

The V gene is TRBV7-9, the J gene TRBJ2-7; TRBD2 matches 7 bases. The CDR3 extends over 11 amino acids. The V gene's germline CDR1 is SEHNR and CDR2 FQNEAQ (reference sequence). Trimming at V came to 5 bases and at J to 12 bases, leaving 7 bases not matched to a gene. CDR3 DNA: TGTGCCAGCAGCACCGGACTAGAGATGTACTTC. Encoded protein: CASSTGLEMYF. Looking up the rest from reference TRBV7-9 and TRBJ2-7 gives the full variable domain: DTGVSQNPRHKITKRGQNVTFRCDPISEHNRLYWYRQTLGQGPEFLTYFQNEAQLEKSRLLSDRFSAERPKGSFSTLEIQRTEQGDSAMYLCASSTGLEMYFGPGTRLTVT.

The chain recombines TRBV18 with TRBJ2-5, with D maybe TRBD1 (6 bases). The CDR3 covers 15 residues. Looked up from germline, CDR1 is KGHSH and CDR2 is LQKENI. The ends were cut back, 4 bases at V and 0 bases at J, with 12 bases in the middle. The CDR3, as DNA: TGTGCCAGCTCACTCCGAACAGGGAACCAAGAGACCCAGTACTTC. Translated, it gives CASSLRTGNQETQYF.

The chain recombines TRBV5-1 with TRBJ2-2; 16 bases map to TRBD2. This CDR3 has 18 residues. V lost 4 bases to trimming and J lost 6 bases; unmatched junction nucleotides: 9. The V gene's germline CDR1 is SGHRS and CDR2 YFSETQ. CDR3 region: CASSPAGLAGGPPGELFF. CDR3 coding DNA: TGCGCCAGCAGCCCGGCGGGACTAGCGGGAGGGCCACCCGGGGAGCTGTTTTTT.

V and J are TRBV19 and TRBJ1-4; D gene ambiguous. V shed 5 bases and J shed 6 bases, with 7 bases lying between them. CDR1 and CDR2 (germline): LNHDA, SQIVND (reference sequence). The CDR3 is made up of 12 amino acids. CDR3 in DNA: TGTGCCAGTAGTCTCGGAGATGAAAAACTGTTTTTT. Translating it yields CASSLGDEKLFF.

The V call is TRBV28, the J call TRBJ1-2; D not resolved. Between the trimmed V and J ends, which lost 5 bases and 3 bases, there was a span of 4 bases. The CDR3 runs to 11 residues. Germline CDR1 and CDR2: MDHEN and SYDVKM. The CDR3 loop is CASSLDYGYTF. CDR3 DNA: TGTGCCAGCAGTCTCGACTATGGCTACACCTTC.

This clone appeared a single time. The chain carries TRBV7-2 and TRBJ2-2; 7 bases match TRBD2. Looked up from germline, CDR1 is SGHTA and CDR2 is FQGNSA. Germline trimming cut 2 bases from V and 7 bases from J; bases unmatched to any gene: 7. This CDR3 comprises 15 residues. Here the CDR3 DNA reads TGTGCCAGCAGCTTACAGTCTAGCGGTCTCGGGGAGCTGTTTTTT. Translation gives CASSLQSSGLGELFF.

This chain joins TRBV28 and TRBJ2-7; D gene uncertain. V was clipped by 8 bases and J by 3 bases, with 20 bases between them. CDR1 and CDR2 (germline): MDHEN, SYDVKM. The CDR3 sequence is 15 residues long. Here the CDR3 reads CASGTVALGYYEQYF. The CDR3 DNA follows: TGTGCCAGCGGCACCGTGGCCTTGGGCTACTACGAGCAGTACTTC.

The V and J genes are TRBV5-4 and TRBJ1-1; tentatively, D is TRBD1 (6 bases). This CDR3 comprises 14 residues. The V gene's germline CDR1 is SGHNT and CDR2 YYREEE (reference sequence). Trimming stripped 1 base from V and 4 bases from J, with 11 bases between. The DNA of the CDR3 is TGTGCCAGCAGCTTGAAGGGGGTGGGCACTGAAGCTTTCTTT. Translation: CASSLKGVGTEAFF.

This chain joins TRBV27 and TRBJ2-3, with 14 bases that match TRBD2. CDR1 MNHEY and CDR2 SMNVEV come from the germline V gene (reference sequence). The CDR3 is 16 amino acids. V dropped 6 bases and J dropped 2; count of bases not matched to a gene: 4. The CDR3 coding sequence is TGTGCCAGCAGCGGGACTAGCGGGAGTTTCACAGATACGCAGTATTTT. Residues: CASSGTSGSFTDTQYF.

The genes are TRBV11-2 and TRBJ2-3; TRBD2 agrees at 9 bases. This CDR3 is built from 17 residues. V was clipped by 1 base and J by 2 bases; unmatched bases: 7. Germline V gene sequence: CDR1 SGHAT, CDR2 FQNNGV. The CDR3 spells CASSLVGLAMDTDTQYF. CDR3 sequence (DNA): TGTGCCAGCAGCTTAGTGGGACTAGCCATGGACACAGATACGCAGTATTTT.

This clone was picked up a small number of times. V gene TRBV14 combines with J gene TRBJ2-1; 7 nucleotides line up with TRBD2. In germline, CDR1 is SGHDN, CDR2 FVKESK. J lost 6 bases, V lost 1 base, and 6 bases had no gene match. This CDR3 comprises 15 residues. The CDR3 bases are TGTGCCAGCAGCCAAGTGTCTAGCGGCGGCAATGAGCAGTTCTTC. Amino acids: CASSQVSSGGNEQFF.

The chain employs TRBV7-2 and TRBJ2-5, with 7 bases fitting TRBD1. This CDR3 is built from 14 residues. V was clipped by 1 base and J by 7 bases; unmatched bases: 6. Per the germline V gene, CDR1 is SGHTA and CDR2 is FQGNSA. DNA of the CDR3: TGTGCCAGCAGCTTAGGATCGGGACAGTCGACCCAGTACTTC. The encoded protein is CASSLGSGQSTQYF.

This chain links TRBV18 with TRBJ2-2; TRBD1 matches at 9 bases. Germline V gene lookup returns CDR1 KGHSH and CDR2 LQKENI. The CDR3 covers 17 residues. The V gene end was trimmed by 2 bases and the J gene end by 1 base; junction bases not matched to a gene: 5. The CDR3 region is CASSPMSGQGNTGELFF. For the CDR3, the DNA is TGTGCCAGCTCACCAATGTCGGGACAGGGGAACACCGGGGAGCTGTTTTTT.

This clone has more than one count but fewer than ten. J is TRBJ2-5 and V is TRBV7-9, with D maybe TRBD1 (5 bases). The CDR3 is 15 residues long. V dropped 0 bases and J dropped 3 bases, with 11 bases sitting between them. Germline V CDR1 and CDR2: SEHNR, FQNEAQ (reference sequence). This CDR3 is CASSLASPGKETQYF. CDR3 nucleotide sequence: TGTGCCAGCAGCTTAGCCAGTCCAGGGAAAGAGACCCAGTACTTC.

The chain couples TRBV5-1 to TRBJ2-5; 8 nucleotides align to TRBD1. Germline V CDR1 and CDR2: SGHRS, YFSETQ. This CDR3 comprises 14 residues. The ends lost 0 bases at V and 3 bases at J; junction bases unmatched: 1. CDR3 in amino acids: CASSLGQGKETQYF. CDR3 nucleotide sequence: TGCGCCAGCAGCTTGGGACAGGGGAAAGAGACCCAGTACTTC.